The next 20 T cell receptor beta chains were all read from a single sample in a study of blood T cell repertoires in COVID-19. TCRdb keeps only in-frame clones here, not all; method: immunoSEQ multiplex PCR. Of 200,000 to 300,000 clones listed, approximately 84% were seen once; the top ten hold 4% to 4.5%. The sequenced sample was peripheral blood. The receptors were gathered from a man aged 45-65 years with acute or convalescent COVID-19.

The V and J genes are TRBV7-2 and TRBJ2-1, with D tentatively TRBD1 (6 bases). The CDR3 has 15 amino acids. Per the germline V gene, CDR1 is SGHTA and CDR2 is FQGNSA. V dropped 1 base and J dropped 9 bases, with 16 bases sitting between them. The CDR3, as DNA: TGTGCCAGCAGCTTAGTGACAGGCGTACACAGTGAGCAGTTCTTC. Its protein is CASSLVTGVHSEQFF.

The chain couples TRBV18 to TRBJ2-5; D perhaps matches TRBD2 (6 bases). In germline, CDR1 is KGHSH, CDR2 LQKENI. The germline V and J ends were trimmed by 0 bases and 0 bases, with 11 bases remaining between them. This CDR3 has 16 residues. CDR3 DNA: TGTGCCAGCTCACCACCGTCGCGGGGATACCAAGAGACCCAGTACTTC. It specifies CASSPPSRGYQETQYF.

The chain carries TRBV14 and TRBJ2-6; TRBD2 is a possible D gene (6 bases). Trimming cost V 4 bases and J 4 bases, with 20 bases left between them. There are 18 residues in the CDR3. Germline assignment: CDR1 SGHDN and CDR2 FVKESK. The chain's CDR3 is CASSRTAGTGVGANVLTF. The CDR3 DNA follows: TGTGCCAGCAGCCGAACAGCCGGGACGGGGGTAGGGGCCAACGTCCTGACTTTC.

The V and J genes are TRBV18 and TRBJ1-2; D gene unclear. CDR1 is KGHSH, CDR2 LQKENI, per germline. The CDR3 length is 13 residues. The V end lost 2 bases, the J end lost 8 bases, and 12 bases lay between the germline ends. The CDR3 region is CASSPKLEDGYTF. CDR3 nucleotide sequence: TGTGCCAGCTCACCAAAACTGGAGGACGGCTACACCTTC. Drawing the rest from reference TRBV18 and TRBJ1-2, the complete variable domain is NAGVMQNPRHLVRRRGQEARLRCSPMKGHSHVYWYRQLPEEGLKFMVYLQKENIIDESGMPKERFSAEFPKEGPSILRIQQVVRGDSAAYFCASSPKLEDGYTFGSGTRLTVV.

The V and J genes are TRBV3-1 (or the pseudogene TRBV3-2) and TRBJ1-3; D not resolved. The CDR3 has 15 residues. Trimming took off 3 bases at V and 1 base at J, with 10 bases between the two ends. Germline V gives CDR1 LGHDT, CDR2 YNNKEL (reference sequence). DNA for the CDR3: TGTGCCAGCAGCCAGGGCGCTGGGTCTGGAAACACCATATATTTT. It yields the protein CASSQGAGSGNTIYF.

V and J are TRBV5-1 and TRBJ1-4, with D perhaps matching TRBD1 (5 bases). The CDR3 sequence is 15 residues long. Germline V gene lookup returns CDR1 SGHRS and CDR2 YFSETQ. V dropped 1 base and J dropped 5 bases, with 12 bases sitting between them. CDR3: CASSLSGVLNEKLFF. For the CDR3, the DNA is TGCGCCAGCAGCTTGTCGGGGGTGCTCAATGAAAAACTGTTTTTT. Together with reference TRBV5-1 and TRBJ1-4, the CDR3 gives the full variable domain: KAGVTQTPRYLIKTRGQQVTLSCSPISGHRSVSWYQQTPGQGLQFLFEYFSETQRNKGNFPGRFSGRQFSNSRSEMNVSTLELGDSALYLCASSLSGVLNEKLFFGSGTQLSVL.

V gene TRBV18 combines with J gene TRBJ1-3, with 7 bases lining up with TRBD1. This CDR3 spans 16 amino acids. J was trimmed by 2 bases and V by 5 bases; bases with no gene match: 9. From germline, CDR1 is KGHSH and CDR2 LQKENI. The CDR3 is CASSEYRGVAGNTIYF. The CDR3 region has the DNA TGTGCCAGCTCAGAATACAGGGGAGTTGCTGGAAACACCATATATTTT.

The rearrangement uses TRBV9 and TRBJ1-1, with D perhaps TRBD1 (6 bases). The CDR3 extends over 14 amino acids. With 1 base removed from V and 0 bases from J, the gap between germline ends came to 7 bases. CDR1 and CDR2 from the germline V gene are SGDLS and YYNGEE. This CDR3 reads CASSVRQVNTEAFF. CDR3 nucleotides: TGTGCCAGCAGCGTAAGACAGGTGAACACTGAAGCTTTCTTT. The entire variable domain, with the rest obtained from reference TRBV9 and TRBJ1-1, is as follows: DSGVTQTPKHLITATGQRVTLRCSPRSGDLSVYWYQQSLDQGLQFLIQYYNGEERAKGNILERFSAQQFPDLHSELNLSSLELGDSALYFCASSVRQVNTEAFFGQGTRLTVV.

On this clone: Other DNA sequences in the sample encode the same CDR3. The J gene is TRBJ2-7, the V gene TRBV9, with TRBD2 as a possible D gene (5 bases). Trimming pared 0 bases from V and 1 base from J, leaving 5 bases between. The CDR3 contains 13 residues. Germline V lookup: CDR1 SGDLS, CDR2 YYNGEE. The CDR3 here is CASSVGGSYEQYF. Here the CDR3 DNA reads TGTGCCAGCAGCGTAGGAGGGTCCTACGAGCAGTACTTC.

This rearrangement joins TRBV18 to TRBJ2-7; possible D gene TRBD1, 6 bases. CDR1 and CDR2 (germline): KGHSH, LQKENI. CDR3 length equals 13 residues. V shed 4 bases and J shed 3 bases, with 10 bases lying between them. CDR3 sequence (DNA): TGTGCCAGCTCACGGACAGAAAACTACGAGCAGTACTTC. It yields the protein CASSRTENYEQYF.

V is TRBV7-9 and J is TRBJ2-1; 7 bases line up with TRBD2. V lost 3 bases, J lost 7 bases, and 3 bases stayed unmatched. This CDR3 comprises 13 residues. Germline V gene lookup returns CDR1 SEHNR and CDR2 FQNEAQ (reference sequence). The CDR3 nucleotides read TGTGCCAGCAGCTTTGGGGGGGTGAATGAGCAGTTCTTC. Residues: CASSFGGVNEQFF.

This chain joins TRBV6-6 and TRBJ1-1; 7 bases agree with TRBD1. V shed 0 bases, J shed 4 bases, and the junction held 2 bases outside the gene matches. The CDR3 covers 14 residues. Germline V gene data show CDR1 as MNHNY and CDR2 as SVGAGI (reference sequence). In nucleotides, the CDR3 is TGTGCCAGCAGTTACTCGAACAGGGGCACTGAAGCTTTCTTT. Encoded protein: CASSYSNRGTEAFF.

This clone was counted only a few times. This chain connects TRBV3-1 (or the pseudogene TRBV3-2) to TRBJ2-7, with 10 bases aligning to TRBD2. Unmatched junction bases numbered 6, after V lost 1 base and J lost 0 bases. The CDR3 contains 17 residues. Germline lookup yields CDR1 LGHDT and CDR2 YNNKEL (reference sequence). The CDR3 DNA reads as TGTGCCAGCAGCCAAGCCCGTCGGACTAGCGGCTCCTACGAGCAGTACTTC. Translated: CASSQARRTSGSYEQYF.

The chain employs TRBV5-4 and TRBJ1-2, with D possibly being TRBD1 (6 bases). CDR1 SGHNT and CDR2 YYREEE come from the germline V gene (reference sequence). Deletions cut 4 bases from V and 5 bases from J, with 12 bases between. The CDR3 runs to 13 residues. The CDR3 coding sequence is TGTGCCAGCAGCGCAAGGGACATATATGGCTACACCTTC. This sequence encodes CASSARDIYGYTF. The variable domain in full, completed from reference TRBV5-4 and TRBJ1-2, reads ETGVTQSPTHLIKTRGQQVTLRCSSQSGHNTVSWYQQALGQGPQFIFQYYREEENGRGNFPPRFSGLQFPNYSSELNVNALELDDSALYLCASSARDIYGYTFGSGTRLTVV.

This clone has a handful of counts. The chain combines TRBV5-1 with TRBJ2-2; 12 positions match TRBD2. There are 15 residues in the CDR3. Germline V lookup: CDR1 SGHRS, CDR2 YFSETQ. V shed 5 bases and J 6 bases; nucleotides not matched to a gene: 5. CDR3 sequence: CASSPGLAGSGELFF. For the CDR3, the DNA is TGCGCCAGCAGTCCGGGACTAGCGGGCTCCGGGGAGCTGTTTTTT.

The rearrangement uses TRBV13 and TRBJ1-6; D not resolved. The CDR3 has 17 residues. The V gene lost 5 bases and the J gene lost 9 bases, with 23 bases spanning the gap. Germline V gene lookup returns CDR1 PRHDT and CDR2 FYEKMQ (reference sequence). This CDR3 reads CASSLAGDGGFGSPLHF. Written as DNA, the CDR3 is TGTGCCAGCAGCCTCGCCGGTGACGGAGGGTTCGGTTCACCCCTCCACTTT.

The CDR3 coding sequence is TGTGCCAGCAGCCCACAGGGGACTCTGAATGAGCAGTTCTTC. Residues: CASSPQGTLNEQFF. The chain uses TRBV7-3 and TRBJ2-1, with D perhaps matching TRBD1 (7 bases). Trimming removed 5 bases at V and 7 bases at J, with 15 bases between. Germline CDR1 is SGHTA and CDR2 is FQGTGA. This CDR3 is 14 amino acids long.

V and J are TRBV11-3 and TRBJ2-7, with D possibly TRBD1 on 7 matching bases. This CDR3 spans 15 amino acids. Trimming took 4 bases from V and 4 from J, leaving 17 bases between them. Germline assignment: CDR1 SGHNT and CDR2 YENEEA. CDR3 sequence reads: CASSSEGTVLYEQYF. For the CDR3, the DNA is TGTGCCAGCAGCTCGGAGGGGACAGTCTTATACGAGCAGTACTTC.

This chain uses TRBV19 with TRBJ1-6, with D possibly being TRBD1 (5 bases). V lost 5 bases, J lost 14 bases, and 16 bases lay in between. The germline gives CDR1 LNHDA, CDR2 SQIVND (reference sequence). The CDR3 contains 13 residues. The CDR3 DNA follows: TGTGCCAGTAGTTCCCCCCAATCGGGGGCCCTCCACTTT. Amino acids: CASSSPQSGALHF. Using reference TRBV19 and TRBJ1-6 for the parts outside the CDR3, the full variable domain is DGGITQSPKYLFRKEGQNVTLSCEQNLNHDAMYWYRQDPGQGLRLIYYSQIVNDFQKGDIAEGYSVSREKKESFPLTVTSAQKNPTAFYLCASSSPQSGALHFGNGTRLTVT.

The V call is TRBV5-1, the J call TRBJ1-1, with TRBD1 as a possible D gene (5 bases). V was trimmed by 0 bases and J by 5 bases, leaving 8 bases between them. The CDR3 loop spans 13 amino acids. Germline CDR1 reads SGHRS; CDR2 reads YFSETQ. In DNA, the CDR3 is TGCGCCAGCAGCTTGGAAGGGACTACTGAAGCTTTCTTT. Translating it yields CASSLEGTTEAFF.